Below are 2 T cell receptor beta chains sequenced from a single sample in a study of blood T cell repertoires in COVID-19. Using immunoSEQ multiplex PCR, the repertoire was profiled, and TCRdb retains in-frame clones only, with some absent. Found here are about 270,000 clones, approximately 90% of them singletons; the top ten hold roughly 2.9%. The material sequenced was PBMCs or T cells enriched from blood (not recorded which). These receptors all stem from a man between 40 and 49 years old who had been exposed to COVID-19.

The chain is built from TRBV7-2 and TRBJ2-1; 10 nucleotides align to TRBD2. The CDR3 has 15 residues. With 3 bases clipped from V and 6 bases from J, the junction kept 5 bases outside the gene matches. Germline values: CDR1 SGHTA, CDR2 FQGNSA. This chain's CDR3 is CASSFLAGVGNEQFF. CDR3 in DNA: TGTGCCAGCAGCTTTCTAGCGGGAGTCGGCAATGAGCAGTTCTTC.

V gene TRBV7-6 combines with J gene TRBJ2-3, with 10 bases aligning to TRBD1. After removal of 5 bases from V and 1 base from J, the junction contained 9 bases not matched to a gene. There are 17 residues in the CDR3. Germline CDR1 is SGHVS and CDR2 is FNYEAQ. DNA of the CDR3: TGTGCCAGCAGCCCAAGACCCGGGACAGGGGGCACAGATACGCAGTATTTT. Translation: CASSPRPGTGGTDTQYF.